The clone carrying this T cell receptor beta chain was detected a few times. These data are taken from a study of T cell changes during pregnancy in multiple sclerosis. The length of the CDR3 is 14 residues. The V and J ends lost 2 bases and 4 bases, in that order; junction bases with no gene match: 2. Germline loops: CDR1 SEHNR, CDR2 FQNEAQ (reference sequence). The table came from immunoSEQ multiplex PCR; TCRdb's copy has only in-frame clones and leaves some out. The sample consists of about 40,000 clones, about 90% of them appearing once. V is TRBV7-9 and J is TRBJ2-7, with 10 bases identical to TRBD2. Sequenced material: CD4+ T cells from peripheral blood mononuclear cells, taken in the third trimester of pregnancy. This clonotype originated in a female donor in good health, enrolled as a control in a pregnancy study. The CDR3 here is CASSLSSGSYEQYF. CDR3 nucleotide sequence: TGTGCCAGCAGCTTATCTAGCGGGAGTTACGAGCAGTACTTC.